This is a list of T cell receptor beta chains from one sample in a study of prognosis after radiotherapy for stage I lung cancer. In TCRdb, the multiplex PCR reads were re-called with MiXCR into one record per CDR3 protein. This sample carries more than 30,000 distinct CDR3 sequences, about 39% of them seen once, and the ten largest clones take 15% to 19%. The specimen was PBMCs, collected before or after stereotactic body radiation therapy (not recorded which). The origin of the receptors is a donor at least 50 years old with non-small cell lung cancer. The CDR3 runs from the conserved cysteine through the conserved F or W. The D gene is left open where the match is weak. Where a row states a size, it is once, few, many or the class of an expanded clone; other rows omit it.

D gene | J gene | clone size | V gene | CDR3 DNA | CDR3 protein
TRBD1 | TRBJ2-5 | many | TRBV18 | TGTGCCAGCTCCCAGTTCCGGGACAGAGAGACCCAGTACTTC | CASSQFRDRETQYF
TRBD2 | TRBJ2-1 | NA | TRBV24-1 | TGTGCCACCAGAGGGAGGACTAGCGGGAACAATGAGCAGTTCTTC | CATRGRTSGNNEQFF
NA | TRBJ1-5 | once | TRBV30 | TGTGCCTGGGGGAGGCCCGAATCGGCGACCAACAATCAGCCCCAGCATTTT | CAWGRPESATNNQPQHF
NA | TRBJ1-1 | NA | TRBV6-2/TRBV6-3 | TGTTCCAGCAGTTCTACGGTGAACACTGAAGCTTTCTTT | CSSSSTVNTEAFF
NA | TRBJ2-6 | NA | TRBV19 | TGTGCCAGTAGTATCCGCTCTGGGGCCAACGTCCTGACTTTC | CASSIRSGANVLTF
TRBD2 | TRBJ2-1 | medium-sized | TRBV6-1 | TGTGCCAGCAAGACGACTAGCGGGGGGAATTACAATGAGCAGTTCTTC | CASKTTSGGNYNEQFF
NA | TRBJ1-6 | NA | TRBV6-1 | TGTGTCACTCGGGACTTTTCGTATTCACCCCTCCACTTC | CVTRDFSYSPLHF
TRBD1 | TRBJ2-3 | NA | TRBV5-1 | TGTTCCAGCAGCCGGGGCGGACAGGGGGCGGGGGATACGCAGTATTTT | CSSSRGGQGAGDTQYF
TRBD2 | TRBJ2-1 | NA | TRBV4-2 | TGTGCCAGCAGCCAAGATGGGCTAGCGGGAGGGTCAGGGAACTACAATGAGCAGTTCTTC | CASSQDGLAGGSGNYNEQFF
NA | TRBJ2-1 | medium-sized | TRBV9 | TGTGCCAGCAGCGTCCGATGGGAGAGTAATGAGCAGTTCTTC | CASSVRWESNEQFF
NA | TRBJ2-1 | many | TRBV3-1 | TGTGCCAGCAGCCAAGGACGTGGCAATGAGCAGTTCTTC | CASSQGRGNEQFF
NA | TRBJ1-6 | many | TRBV20-1 | TGCAGTGCTAGAGCCAGGGGTGCCTATAATTCACCCCTCCACTTT | CSARARGAYNSPLHF
TRBD1 | TRBJ2-5 | NA | TRBV7-7 | TGTGCTAGCAGCCAGACAGGGGGGCAAGAGACCCAGTACTTC | CASSQTGGQETQYF
NA | TRBJ2-7 | NA | TRBV6-1 | TGTGCCAGCACCCTTATCTTCGTACAGGTCTACGAGCAGTACTTC | CASTLIFVQVYEQYF
TRBD1 | TRBJ2-5 | many | TRBV11-2 | TGTGCCAGCAGCTCTGGACAGGGAGAGACCCAGTACTTC | CASSSGQGETQYF
TRBD1 | TRBJ1-1 | NA | TRBV12-3/TRBV12-4 | TGTGCCAGCAGGCTCGGGGACAGGGGGCTGGGGAGCACTGAAGCTTTCTTT | CASRLGDRGLGSTEAFF
TRBD2 | TRBJ2-7 | many | TRBV7-9 | TGTGCCAGCAGCTTAGGGAGCGGGAAGGGCTACGAGCAGTACTTC | CASSLGSGKGYEQYF
NA | TRBJ2-7 | NA | TRBV20-1 | TGCAGTGCTATGCGGATGGCCTACGAGCAGTACTTC | CSAMRMAYEQYF
NA | TRBJ1-5 | many | TRBV2 | TGTGCCAGCAGCATAGAACCGGGACGATACAATCAGCCCCAGCATTTT | CASSIEPGRYNQPQHF
NA | TRBJ1-4 | many | TRBV15 | TGTGCCACCAGCAGAGGAGGGGCCTCTAATGAAAAACTGTTTTTT | CATSRGGASNEKLFF
TRBD1 | TRBJ1-2 | NA | TRBV19 | TGTGCCAGTAGTCCCGATCCCTCGCGACAGGGAGGCTATGGCTACACCTTC | CASSPDPSRQGGYGYTF
TRBD1 | TRBJ2-2 | NA | TRBV6-4 | TGTGCCAGCAGTGACTCCGGACAGGGGAACATCGGGGAGCTGTTTTTT | CASSDSGQGNIGELFF
NA | TRBJ2-7 | many | TRBV10-2 | TGCGCCAGCAGTGAGACATCTACCTCCTACGAGCAGTACTTC | CASSETSTSYEQYF
TRBD1 | TRBJ2-5 | many | TRBV12-3/TRBV12-4 | TGTGCCAGCAGTTTGGACAGGGCCCAAGAGACCCAGTACTTC | CASSLDRAQETQYF
TRBD1 | TRBJ2-7 | NA | TRBV6-1 | TGTGCCAGCAGTACCCGGGACAGGTTTACATACGAGCATTACTTC | CASSTRDRFTYEHYF
TRBD1 | TRBJ2-5 | many | TRBV5-1 | TGCGCCAGCAGCCCGCGACAGGGGGCGCCCCTAGAGACCCAGTACTTC | CASSPRQGAPLETQYF
TRBD1 | TRBJ2-5 | many | TRBV28 | TGTGCCAGCAGCCCGGACAGGGGGCGAGAGACCCAGTACTTC | CASSPDRGRETQYF
NA | TRBJ2-1 | once | TRBV9 | TGTGCCAGCAGCGTAGGCCACACCGGCTCCTACAATGAGCAGTTCTTC | CASSVGHTGSYNEQFF
NA | TRBJ1-1 | NA | TRBV11-3 | TGTGCCAGCAGCTTAGGGGCCACTGGGAACGCTGAAGCTTTCTTT | CASSLGATGNAEAFF
NA | TRBJ2-6 | NA | TRBV30 | TGTGCCTGGAGCCGTCTGTTTCATGGGGCAAACGTCCTGACTTTC | CAWSRLFHGANVLTF
NA | TRBJ2-5 | many | TRBV19 | TGTGCCAGTAGTAATCGGGGGGCAATCCAAGAGACCCAGTACTTC | CASSNRGAIQETQYF